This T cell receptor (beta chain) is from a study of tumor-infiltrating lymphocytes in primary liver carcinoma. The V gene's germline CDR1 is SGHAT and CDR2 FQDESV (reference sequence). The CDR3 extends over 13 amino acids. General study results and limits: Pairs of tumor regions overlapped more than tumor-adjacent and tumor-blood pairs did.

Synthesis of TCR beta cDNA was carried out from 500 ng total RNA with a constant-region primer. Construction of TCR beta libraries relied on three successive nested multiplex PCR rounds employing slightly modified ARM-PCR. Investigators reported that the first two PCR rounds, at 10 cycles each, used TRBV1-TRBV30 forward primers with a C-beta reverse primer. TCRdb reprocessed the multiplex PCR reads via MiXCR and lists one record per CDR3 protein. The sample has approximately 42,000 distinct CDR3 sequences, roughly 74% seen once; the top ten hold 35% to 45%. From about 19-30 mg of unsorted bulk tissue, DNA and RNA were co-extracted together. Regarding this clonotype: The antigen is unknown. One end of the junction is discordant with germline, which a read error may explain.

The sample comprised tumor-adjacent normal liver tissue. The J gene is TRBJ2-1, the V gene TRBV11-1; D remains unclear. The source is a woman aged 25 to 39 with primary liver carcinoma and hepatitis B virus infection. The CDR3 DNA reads TGTGACAGCAGCCTGGGCCCCAACAATGAGCAGTTCTTC. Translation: CDSSLGPNNEQFF.